The 2 T cell receptor beta chains reported below all come from one sample, sequenced in a study of T cell responses to AZD1222 COVID-19 vaccine. Clones were read by immunoSEQ multiplex PCR, and TCRdb kept only the in-frame ones, dropping some. Seen here are some 120,000 clones, approximately 91% observed once, and the top ten hold about 29%. The sequencing used peripheral blood, collected on day 0 of AZD1222 vaccination. Receptors originate from an adult in good health.

The V call is TRBV6-1, the J call TRBJ2-3; 7 bases line up with TRBD2. V trimming: 2 bases; J trimming: 1 base; junction bases outside the gene matches: 12. The CDR3 totals 18 residues. Germline V gene lookup returns CDR1 MNHNS and CDR2 SASEGT. In nucleotides, the CDR3 is TGTGCCAGCAGTGAAACCCCTGGGAGCGGGACTGGCACAGATACGCAGTATTTT. It encodes CASSETPGSGTGTDTQYF.

CDR3 sequence (DNA): TGTGCCAGCAGCTTGGATGTTGGGTATAGCAATCAGCCCCAGCATTTT. It specifies CASSLDVGYSNQPQHF. J is TRBJ1-5 and V is TRBV5-5; no firm D call. Looked up from germline, CDR1 is SGHKS and CDR2 is YYEKEE (reference sequence). CDR3 length: 16 amino acids. V lost 0 bases to trimming and J lost 0 bases, with 10 bases between them.